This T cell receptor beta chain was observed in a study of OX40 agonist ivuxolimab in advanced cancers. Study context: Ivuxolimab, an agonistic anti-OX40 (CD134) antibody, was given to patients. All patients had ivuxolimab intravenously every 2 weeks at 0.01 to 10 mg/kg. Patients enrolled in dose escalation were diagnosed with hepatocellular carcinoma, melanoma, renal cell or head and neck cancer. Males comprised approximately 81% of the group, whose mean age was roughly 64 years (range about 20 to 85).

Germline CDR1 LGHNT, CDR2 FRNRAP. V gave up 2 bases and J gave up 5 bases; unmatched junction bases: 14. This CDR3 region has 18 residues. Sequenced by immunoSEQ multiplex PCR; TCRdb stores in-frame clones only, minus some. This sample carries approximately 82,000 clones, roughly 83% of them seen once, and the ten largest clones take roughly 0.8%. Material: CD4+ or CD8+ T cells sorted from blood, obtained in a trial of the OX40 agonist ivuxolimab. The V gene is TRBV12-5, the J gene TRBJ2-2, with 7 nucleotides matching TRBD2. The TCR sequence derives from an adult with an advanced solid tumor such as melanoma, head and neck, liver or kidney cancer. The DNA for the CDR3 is TGTGCTAGTGGTTTGATAAACCTTTGGGAGGGTTTAACCGGGGAGCTGTTTTTT. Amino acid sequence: CASGLINLWEGLTGELFF.